One and the same sample provided the 15 T cell receptor beta chains below, sequenced in a study of CD8+ T cells in alopecia areata. Stated treatment: oral pan-JAK inhibitor, 5-10 mg twice daily. Following RNA extraction, reverse transcription yielded cDNA that acted as the sequencing template. TCRdb's table, derived via immunoSEQ multiplex PCR, lists solely in-frame clones and lacks some. Of 50,000 to 65,000 clones listed, 46% are singletons. Specimen: CD8+ T cells sorted from blood, collected at approximately week 36, from a patient treated with tofacitinib. The receptors were sampled from a human donor with alopecia areata.

This clone was counted only a few times. The genes are TRBV5-6 and TRBJ2-2; 9 bases fit TRBD2. The CDR3 contains 14 residues. The germline CDR1 and CDR2 sequences are SGHDT and YYEEEE. J was trimmed by 6 bases and V by 3 bases; bases with no gene match: 3. CDR3 sequence: CASSWREGAGELFF. DNA of the CDR3: TGTGCCAGCAGCTGGCGGGAGGGGGCCGGGGAGCTGTTTTTT. The whole variable domain, filled in from reference TRBV5-6 and TRBJ2-2, reads DAGVTQSPTHLIKTRGQQVTLRCSPKSGHDTVSWYQQALGQGPQFIFQYYEEEERQRGNFPDRFSGHQFPNYSSELNVNALLLGDSALYLCASSWREGAGELFFGEGSRLTVL.

This clone appeared a single time. The chain carries TRBV11-2 and TRBJ2-3, with D possibly matching TRBD2 (7 bases). The CDR3 has 15 residues. The germline V gene encodes CDR1 SGHAT and CDR2 FQNNGV. Trimming stripped 5 bases from V and 1 base from J, with 13 bases between. DNA for the CDR3: TGTGCCAGCAGCCTCGGGGGGCGAGGCACAGATACGCAGTATTTT. It yields the protein CASSLGGRGTDTQYF.

The chain links TRBV30 to TRBJ1-1; D unresolved. The CDR3 totals 12 residues. Trimming left V 1 base short and J 8 bases short, with 11 bases between. Per germline, CDR1 GTSNPN and CDR2 SVGIG (reference sequence). CDR3 bases: TGTGCCTGGAGTGCCTCGGGCAGGGAAGCTTTCTTT. It is translated as CAWSASGREAFF.

The genes are TRBV5-1 and TRBJ2-1; 12 nucleotides agree with TRBD2. Germline assignment: CDR1 SGHRS and CDR2 YFSETQ. The V gene end was trimmed by 1 base and the J gene end by 5 bases; junction bases not matched to a gene: 13. The CDR3 consists of 19 residues. The DNA of the CDR3 is TGCGCCAGCAGCTTGTTATCGGGGACTAGCGGGCGATCGAACAATGAGCAGTTCTTC. It codes for CASSLLSGTSGRSNNEQFF.

This clone was recorded a few times. The rearrangement joins TRBV18 to TRBJ2-1, with D unresolved. CDR3 length: 15 residues. The V and J ends lost 2 bases and 6 bases respectively, with 14 bases between them. The germline V gene has CDR1 KGHSH and CDR2 LQKENI. The CDR3 protein is CASSPEVGLPNEQFF. In DNA, the CDR3 is TGTGCCAGCTCACCAGAGGTTGGTCTCCCCAATGAGCAGTTCTTC.

This clone has more than one count but fewer than ten. This chain connects TRBV11-2 to TRBJ1-1; D may be TRBD1 (5 bases). Germline values: CDR1 SGHAT, CDR2 FQNNGV. The V gene lost 5 bases and the J gene lost 1 base, with 17 bases spanning the gap. The CDR3 is 16 amino acids. CDR3 DNA sequence: TGTGCCAGCAGCCTCGGATTTCGGACAACGAACACTGAAGCTTTCTTT. As protein: CASSLGFRTTNTEAFF.

The J gene is TRBJ2-1, the V gene TRBV30; TRBD2 is a possible D gene (5 bases). Germline V CDR1 and CDR2: GTSNPN, SVGIG (reference sequence). The CDR3 has 15 amino acids. Trimming left V 2 bases short and J 6 bases short, with 17 bases between. The CDR3 nucleotides are TGTGCCTGGAGTCCTTTGGGAGCATCCCTCAATGAGCAGTTCTTC. It is translated as CAWSPLGASLNEQFF.

The chain has TRBV5-4 and TRBJ2-3; the D is unclear. The CDR3 sequence is 14 residues long. Deletions cut 7 bases from V and 1 base from J, with 13 bases between. In germline, CDR1 is SGHNT, CDR2 YYREEE (reference sequence). The DNA of the CDR3 is TGTGCCAGCGTTCCTCCCGGCCGCACAGATACGCAGTATTTT. It codes for CASVPPGRTDTQYF.

The V call is TRBV27, the J call TRBJ2-1, with D possibly TRBD2 on 7 matching bases. There are 15 residues in the CDR3. V was cut by 0 bases and J by 8 bases, with 14 bases left in between. Germline V CDR1 and CDR2: MNHEY, SMNVEV (reference sequence). The CDR3 spells CASSLSPGGRDEQFF. The CDR3 DNA sequence: TGTGCCAGCAGTTTATCTCCGGGGGGCAGGGATGAGCAGTTCTTC.

The chain uses TRBV7-2 and TRBJ1-4; the D gene is possibly TRBD1 (6 bases). V gave up 4 bases and J gave up 6 bases, with 9 bases separating them. The CDR3 covers 13 residues. CDR1 is SGHTA and CDR2 is FQGNSA in the germline V gene. CDR3 in DNA: TGTGCCAGCAGCTACAGGGCGGATGAAAAACTGTTTTTT. This translates into CASSYRADEKLFF.

The chain is built from TRBV7-9 and TRBJ1-1; TRBD1 is a possible D gene (5 bases). This CDR3 has 16 amino acids. V lost 2 bases and J 11 bases, leaving 24 bases between the germline ends. Germline loops: CDR1 SEHNR, CDR2 FQNEAQ (reference sequence). In DNA form, the CDR3 reads TGTGCCAGCAGCTTATACAGCCGGGACCCCCTCATCGGGGCTTTCTTT. Translation: CASSLYSRDPLIGAFF.

The V call is TRBV5-1, the J call TRBJ1-5, with D tentatively TRBD1 (5 bases). Trimming left V 4 bases short and J 1 base short, with 18 bases between. The CDR3 extends over 17 amino acids. Per the germline V gene, CDR1 is SGHRS and CDR2 is YFSETQ. The CDR3 loop reads CASSPGPRGESNQPQHF. CDR3 DNA sequence: TGCGCCAGCAGCCCTGGACCCAGAGGGGAGAGCAATCAGCCCCAGCATTTT.

The rearrangement joins TRBV5-1 to TRBJ2-1; D gene ambiguous. V gave up 0 bases and J gave up 7 bases, with 11 bases separating them. Germline CDR1 SGHRS, CDR2 YFSETQ. This CDR3 is 14 amino acids long. CDR3 DNA sequence: TGCGCCAGCAGCTTGGCCGCCTCGGGTAATGAGCAGTTCTTC. Translated: CASSLAASGNEQFF.

This chain connects TRBV19 to TRBJ2-7, with D perhaps matching TRBD1 (5 bases). CDR1 is LNHDA, CDR2 SQIVND, per germline (reference sequence). CDR3 length: 14 residues. Trimming removed 5 bases at V and 7 bases at J, with 18 bases between. This CDR3 is CASSRQGGLEEQYF. In DNA, the CDR3 is TGTGCCAGTAGTCGGCAGGGCGGCCTTGAGGAGCAGTACTTC.

The rearrangement links TRBV27 to TRBJ2-5, with 8 positions matching TRBD2. The CDR3 covers 14 residues. V shed 5 bases and J 7 bases; nucleotides not matched to a gene: 9. In germline, CDR1 is MNHEY, CDR2 SMNVEV (reference sequence). This chain's CDR3 is CASSLAGTRGTQYF. CDR3 in DNA: TGTGCCAGCAGTCTTGCCGGGACTAGGGGGACCCAGTACTTC.